This T cell receptor (beta chain) was sequenced in a study of blood T cells in healthy people across ages. J gave up 4 bases and V 0 bases, and 11 bases lay outside the gene matches. CDR1 is SGDLS and CDR2 is YYNGEE in the germline V gene. This CDR3 is 17 amino acids long. Peripheral blood was drawn, approximately 9.7 milliliters per donor. They isolated at least 6 million PBMCs from each sample. This clonotype was counted a few times. Antigen specificity is unknown. For the second PCR, which ran for about 6 to 11 cycles, a sample-barcoded 5' primer and a J-beta primer mix were used. Each cDNA molecule, via a template-switch adaptor with 12 random nucleotides, was tagged. TCRdb ran MiXCR on the 5' RACE reads and lists one entry per CDR3 protein. Here the sample spans 650,000 to 900,000 distinct CDR3 sequences, 62% being singletons. Study-wide results and caveats: Lack of knowledge of donor CMV status possibly confounded expanded clonotype changes.

The sample consisted of blood. This chain joins TRBV9 and TRBJ1-2, with 8 bases matching TRBD1. This clonotype was obtained from a young man in good health. CDR3 residues: CASSVASDREDFYGYTF. In nucleotides, the CDR3 is TGTGCCAGCAGCGTAGCCTCGGACAGGGAGGACTTCTATGGCTACACCTTC. Based on the CDR3 plus reference TRBV9 and TRBJ1-2, the full variable domain is DSGVTQTPKHLITATGQRVTLRCSPRSGDLSVYWYQQSLDQGLQFLIQYYNGEERAKGNILERFSAQQFPDLHSELNLSSLELGDSALYFCASSVASDREDFYGYTFGSGTRLTVV.